This is a list of T cell receptor beta chains from one sample in a study of CD8+ T cells in alopecia areata. Sequencing was performed with immunoSEQ multiplex PCR; in TCRdb, only in-frame clones are kept and a portion is missing. The table includes roughly 150,000 clones, over 80% detected once. The sequencing used CD8+ T cells sorted from blood, collected at week 0. The receptors were gathered from a human donor with alopecia areata. Both conserved end residues are part of each CDR3. D genes are given only for firm matches. Some rows have no size entry. The others give once, few or many, or a class for an expanded clone.

>-|TRBJ1-5|-|TRBV27
TGTGCCAGCAGTTTGAACCTCCGAGAAAATCAGCCCCAGCATTTT
CASSLNLRENQPQHF
>-|TRBJ2-1|-|TRBV27
TGTGCCAGCAGCTACCAGGAGGCGTATGAGCAGTTCTTC
CASSYQEAYEQFF
>-|TRBJ2-7|-|TRBV7-2
TGTGCCAGCAGCTTAGGCTGGGAATCCGGGTACGAGCAGTACTTC
CASSLGWESGYEQYF
>-|TRBJ2-6|-|TRBV29-1
TGCAGCGTTGTGGGGGCAGGGCCTGGGGCCAACGTCCTGACTTTC
CSVVGAGPGANVLTF
>-|TRBJ2-1|-|TRBV7-2
TGTGCCAGCAGCTTAAAACCTGAGCAGTTCTTC
CASSLKPEQFF
>-|TRBJ2-7|-|TRBV15
TGTGCCACCAGCAGAGAACAGGATCTGCGAGAGCAGTACTTC
CATSREQDLREQYF
>-|TRBJ2-7|TRBD2|TRBV6-1
TGTGCCAGCAGTGAAGGCGGGAGTGTCTACGAGCAGTACTTC
CASSEGGSVYEQYF
>-|TRBJ2-2|TRBD1|TRBV29-1
TGCAGCGTTGAGACAGGGAGACCCGGGGAGCTGTTTTTT
CSVETGRPGELFF
>-|TRBJ2-7|TRBD2|TRBV19
TGTGCCAGTAGTATTACTGGCGGGAGAGCTTACGAGCAGTACTTC
CASSITGGRAYEQYF
>-|TRBJ1-6|-|TRBV4-2
TGTGCCAGCAGCCCCCGGGACCGAAGCTCCTATAATTCACCCCTCCACTTT
CASSPRDRSSYNSPLHF
>-|TRBJ2-7|-|TRBV10-3
TGTGCCATCAGTGAGTCAGGGGACGAGCAGTACTTC
CAISESGDEQYF
>few|TRBJ2-1|TRBD2|TRBV2
TGTGCCAGCAGCCTTAAATGGAGAGCGGGAGACTACAATGAGCAGTTCTTC
CASSLKWRAGDYNEQFF
>-|TRBJ2-3|-|TRBV29-1
TGCAGCGTTGAAAGGGGTGGCACAGATACGCAGTATTTT
CSVERGGTDTQYF
>-|TRBJ1-1|TRBD1|TRBV7-9
TGTGCCAGCAGCCAAAACAGGGGGCAGAACACTGAAGCTTTCTTT
CASSQNRGQNTEAFF
>-|TRBJ1-6|-|TRBV27
TGTGCCAGCAGTTTAGGCCCCGGGGAAGGGAATTCACCCCTCCACTTT
CASSLGPGEGNSPLHF
>-|TRBJ2-1|-|TRBV5-1
TGCGCCAGCAGTACCTCCTACAATGAGCAGTTCTTC
CASSTSYNEQFF
>once|TRBJ2-7|-|TRBV30
TGTGCCTGGAGTGTATTGGACGGCTACGAGCAGTACTTC
CAWSVLDGYEQYF
>-|TRBJ2-7|TRBD2|TRBV5-1
TGCGCCAGCAGCGGGTCTAGCGGGAGCGCTCACGGCGAGCAGTACTTC
CASSGSSGSAHGEQYF
>-|TRBJ2-1|-|TRBV5-1
TGCGCCAGCACCAAGGACGACCCCTACGATGAGCAGTTCTTC
CASTKDDPYDEQFF
>-|TRBJ2-7|TRBD1|TRBV29-1
TGCAGCGTCGCCGGGACAGGGGTCTACGAGCAGTACTTC
CSVAGTGVYEQYF
>-|TRBJ2-1|-|TRBV6-5
TGTGCCAGCAGTTACTCGCGGGGGCAATACAATGAGCAGTTCTTC
CASSYSRGQYNEQFF
>-|TRBJ2-2|-|TRBV5-1
TGCGCCAGCAGGGCCGACGGCGCCGGGGAGCTGTTTTTT
CASRADGAGELFF
>once|TRBJ2-3|-|TRBV4-1
TGCGCCAGCAGCCAGGGGCACGACTCTTACACAGATACGCAGTATTTT
CASSQGHDSYTDTQYF
>-|TRBJ2-7|-|TRBV5-1
TGCGCCAGCAGCCCCAAGACCGCGACTAGAATTTACGAGCAGTACTTC
CASSPKTATRIYEQYF
>few|TRBJ2-3|TRBD1|TRBV29-1
TGCAGCGTTGTGACTGTTGGGGACAGGGGGCGGAAAGATACGCAGTATTTT
CSVVTVGDRGRKDTQYF
>-|TRBJ1-1|-|TRBV14
TGTGCCAGCAGCCAGGGGGGAAAGACTGAAGCTTTCTTT
CASSQGGKTEAFF
>-|TRBJ2-3|TRBD1|TRBV30
TGTGCCTGGAGGGGGACAGGGCGATTGTTGTCAGATACGCAGTATTTT
CAWRGTGRLLSDTQYF
>-|TRBJ1-1|-|TRBV30
TGTGCCTGGAGGGAGACACAGGAGATGGGCACTGAAGCTTTCTTT
CAWRETQEMGTEAFF
>-|TRBJ2-1|TRBD2|TRBV7-3
TGTGCCAGCAGCCCATTAGCGGGAGCCTACAATGAGCAGTTCTTC
CASSPLAGAYNEQFF
>-|TRBJ2-1|TRBD2|TRBV4-1
TGCGCCAGCAGCCCCACGGGAGGAGACAATGAGCAGTTCTTC
CASSPTGGDNEQFF
>-|TRBJ1-4|-|TRBV19
TGTGCCAGTTCCCCGGGCCTCGCAACTAATGAAAAACTGTTTTTT
CASSPGLATNEKLFF
>-|TRBJ1-2|-|TRBV5-1
TGCGCCAGCAGCTCCACCCTGGACACCCTCTATGGCTACACCTTC
CASSSTLDTLYGYTF
>-|TRBJ2-1|TRBD2|TRBV5-4
TGTGCCAGCAGCTCCAGCGGGGGCGTGGGTGAGCAGTTCTTC
CASSSSGGVGEQFF
>-|TRBJ2-7|-|TRBV27
TGTGCCAGCAGTTTATACCCCGGGGAATCGAGCTCCTACGAGCAGTACTTC
CASSLYPGESSSYEQYF
>-|TRBJ2-7|-|TRBV9
TGTGCCAGCAGCGTAGCTGGGACTGGGAGCTCCTACGAGCAGTACTTC
CASSVAGTGSSYEQYF
>-|TRBJ2-1|TRBD2|TRBV27
TGTGCCAGCGCCTCCGGGACTAGCGGGAGTTATGAGCAGTTCTTC
CASASGTSGSYEQFF
>-|TRBJ2-1|-|TRBV7-9
TGTGCCAGCAGCCCCCCCCCAACTAGGACCCAATACAATGAGCAGTTCTTC
CASSPPPTRTQYNEQFF
>-|TRBJ2-7|TRBD2|TRBV6-5
TGTGCCAGCAGTTACTCGGGACTAGCGGGGCTATACGAGCAGTACTTC
CASSYSGLAGLYEQYF
>-|TRBJ1-2|-|TRBV6-1
TGTGCCAGCAGAACGGACGGCCGCCCTCCTATATTC
CASRTDGRPPIF
>-|TRBJ2-2|TRBD2|TRBV19
TGTGCCAGTAGTGCGACTAGCGGGCACACCGGGGAGCTGTTTTTT
CASSATSGHTGELFF
>-|TRBJ1-1|-|TRBV27
TGTGCCAGCAGTCCACACATTCCCAGGGTATCGAACACTGAAGCTTTCTTT
CASSPHIPRVSNTEAFF
>-|TRBJ2-1|-|TRBV7-9
TGTGCCAGCAGCTCCACCGGAGGAAACAATGAGCAGTTCTTC
CASSSTGGNNEQFF
>few|TRBJ2-1|TRBD2|TRBV7-9
TGTGCCAGCAGCTCCCCGGGACTAGCGGGTCTTGATGAGCAGTTCTTC
CASSSPGLAGLDEQFF
>-|TRBJ2-5|TRBD2|TRBV29-1
TGCAGCGTTGAAGGACTAGCGGGAGAGACCCAGTACTTC
CSVEGLAGETQYF
>once|TRBJ1-1|-|TRBV7-9
TGTGCCAGCAGCCCCGATCAGGGGAATTACGCTGAAGCTTTCTTT
CASSPDQGNYAEAFF
>-|TRBJ2-1|TRBD2|TRBV7-2
TGTGCCAGCAGCTTAGCGGCTAGCGGGGGAAACAATGAGCAGTTCTTC
CASSLAASGGNNEQFF
>-|TRBJ2-7|-|TRBV29-1
TGCAGCGTTGAATCGGGGGCTTCCTACGAGCAGTACTTC
CSVESGASYEQYF
>once|TRBJ1-2|-|TRBV5-8
TGTGCCAGCAGCTTGGCTCTTAGCACAGGGTTTTTCGACTATGGCTACACCTTC
CASSLALSTGFFDYGYTF
>-|TRBJ2-1|-|TRBV7-7
TGTGCTAGCAGCTTAGGGGCCCCTAGGGGGAATGAGCAGTTCTTC
CASSLGAPRGNEQFF
>few|TRBJ2-5|-|TRBV19
TGTGCCAGTAGAGAGACCCAGTACTTC
CASRETQYF
>once|TRBJ2-6|TRBD1|TRBV2
TGTGCCAGCATGGGACAGGGAAGGTCCGGGGCCAACGTCCTGACTTTC
CASMGQGRSGANVLTF
>-|TRBJ2-1|TRBD2|TRBV10-3
TGTGCCATCAGTGAGGTGGGGACTAGCGGCAATGAGCAGTTCTTC
CAISEVGTSGNEQFF
>-|TRBJ2-3|TRBD2|TRBV9
TGTGCCAGCAGCCTTAGCGGGAGTGTCACAGATACGCAGTATTTT
CASSLSGSVTDTQYF
>-|TRBJ1-1|-|TRBV11-1
TGTGCCAGCAGCTTAGAGACAGGCCTGAACACTGAAGCTTTCTTT
CASSLETGLNTEAFF
>once|TRBJ2-7|-|TRBV4-1
TGCGCCAGCAGCCAAGTTAAGGGCTACGAGCAGTACTTC
CASSQVKGYEQYF
>-|TRBJ2-1|-|TRBV5-1
TGCGCCAGCAGCTTGTTTTATACTTGGTCCTACAATGAGCAGTTCTTC
CASSLFYTWSYNEQFF
>-|TRBJ2-1|-|TRBV10-3
TGTGCCATCAGTGAGTCGTCCGTCGAGGGCCGGTCCTACAATGAGCAGTTCTTC
CAISESSVEGRSYNEQFF
>-|TRBJ2-1|-|TRBV6-5
TGTGCCAGCAGTTGGACAGCCTACAATGAGCAGTTCTTC
CASSWTAYNEQFF
>few|TRBJ2-7|-|TRBV11-2
TGTGCCAGCAGCCTTGCTGGCCCCTCCTACGAGCAGTACTTC
CASSLAGPSYEQYF